This TCR beta chain derives from a study of cytomegalovirus exposure and HLA in healthy donors. Study-wide context: Assignment to the Caucasian-associated ancestry cluster applied to about 80% of the approximately 370 genotyped donors. Study outcomes and limitations: CMV serostatus stood as the only immune exposure information on hand. According to an earlier analysis, most TCR beta V segments yielded productive rearrangements about 87% or about 30% of the time. In a later analysis, specific HLA alleles were associated with 15,000 to 20,000 TCR beta sequences at a 0.05 false discovery rate.

Notes on this clone: The antigen remains undetermined.

The PCR contained 60 Vbeta and 13 Jbeta primers. Here immunoSEQ multiplex PCR was the method, and the copy in TCRdb shows in-frame clones only, minus some. The profile covers around 98,000 clones, with roughly 70% appearing a single time and roughly 2.5% taken by the ten largest. In germline, CDR1 is MNHNS, CDR2 SASEGT. The CDR3 is 17 residues long. V shed 4 bases and J shed 2 bases, with 18 bases lying between them. The clonotype comes from a man in his forties or fifties in good health and CMV-seronegative. The chain uses TRBV6-1 and TRBJ1-5; the D gene is possibly TRBD1 (5 bases). Sequenced input: PBMCs. In nucleotides, the CDR3 is TGTGCCAGCAGTGGTTACAGGCGCTCGGTGGGCAATCAGCCCCAGCATTTT. Its translation: CASSGYRRSVGNQPQHF.